The clone carrying this T cell receptor beta chain was seen many times. Its cognate antigen is unknown. Isolation of PBMCs was performed on about 10 ml fresh peripheral blood. This sample was included in a study of T cells in Graves' hyperthyroidism and ophthalmopathy. General study points: Ophthalmopathy was told apart from stable hyperthyroidism by a 13 V-J model.

What was amplified from RNA transcripts were TCR beta CDR3 regions. With the HTBI primer set, the TCR CDR3 went through a first round of RT-PCR. TCRdb reprocessed the multiplex PCR reads with MiXCR, giving one entry per CDR3 protein. The sample lists a few hundred thousand distinct CDR3 sequences, roughly 18% seen once, with 40% in the top ten. Sequences were obtained from blood. The sequence was obtained from a man younger than 35 with Graves' ophthalmopathy.

CDR3 residues: CASSATAGTGLVEQFF. CDR3 in DNA: TGTGCCAGCAGTGCAACTGCCGGGACAGGGTTGGTTGAGCAGTTCTTC. The chain joins TRBV6-1 to TRBJ2-1; TRBD1 matches at 9 bases. CDR1 is MNHNS, CDR2 SASEGT, per germline. Losses at the gene ends were 4 bases for V and 9 bases for J; bases not matched to a gene: 13. The CDR3 spans 16 residues.